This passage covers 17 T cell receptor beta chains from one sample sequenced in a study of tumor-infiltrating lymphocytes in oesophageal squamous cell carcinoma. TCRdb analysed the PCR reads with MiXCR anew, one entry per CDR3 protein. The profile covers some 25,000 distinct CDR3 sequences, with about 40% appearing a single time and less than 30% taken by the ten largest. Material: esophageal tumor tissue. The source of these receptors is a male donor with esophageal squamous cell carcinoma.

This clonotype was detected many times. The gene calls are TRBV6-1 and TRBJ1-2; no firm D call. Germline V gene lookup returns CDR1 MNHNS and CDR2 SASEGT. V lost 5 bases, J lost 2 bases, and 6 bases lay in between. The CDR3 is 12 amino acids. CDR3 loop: CASSSLNYGYTF. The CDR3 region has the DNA TGTGCCAGCAGTTCACTAAACTATGGCTACACCTTC.

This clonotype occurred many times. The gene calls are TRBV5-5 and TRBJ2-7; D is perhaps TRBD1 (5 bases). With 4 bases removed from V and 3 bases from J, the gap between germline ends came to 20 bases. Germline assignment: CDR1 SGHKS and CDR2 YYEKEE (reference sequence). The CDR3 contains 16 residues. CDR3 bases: TGTGCCAGCAGCCGACCCTGGGTGGGGCGGAACTACGAGCAGTACTTC. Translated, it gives CASSRPWVGRNYEQYF. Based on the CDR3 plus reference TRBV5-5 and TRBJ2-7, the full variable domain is DAGVTQSPTHLIKTRGQQVTLRCSPISGHKSVSWYQQVLGQGPQFIFQYYEKEERGRGNFPDRFSARQFPNYSSELNVNALLLGDSALYLCASSRPWVGRNYEQYFGPGTRLTVT.

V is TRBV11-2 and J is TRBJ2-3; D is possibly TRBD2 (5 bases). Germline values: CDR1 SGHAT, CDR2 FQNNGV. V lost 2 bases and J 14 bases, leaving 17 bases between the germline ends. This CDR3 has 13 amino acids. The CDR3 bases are TGTGCCAGCAGCTTAACCCAGGTCGGGGAGCTGTATTTT. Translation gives CASSLTQVGELYF.

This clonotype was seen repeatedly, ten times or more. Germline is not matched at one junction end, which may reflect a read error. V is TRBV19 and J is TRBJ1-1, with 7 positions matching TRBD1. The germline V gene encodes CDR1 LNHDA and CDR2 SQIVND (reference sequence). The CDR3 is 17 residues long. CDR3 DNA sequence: TGTGCCAGCAGTACGATAGGGGGCAGGGGCTTTACAGGCGAAGCTTTCTTT. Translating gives CASSTIGGRGFTGEAFF.

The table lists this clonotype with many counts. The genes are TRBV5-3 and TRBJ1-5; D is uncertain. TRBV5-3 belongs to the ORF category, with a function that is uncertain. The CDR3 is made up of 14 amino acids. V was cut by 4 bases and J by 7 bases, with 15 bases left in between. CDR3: CARSLKRGRQPQHF. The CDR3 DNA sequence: TGTGCCAGAAGCCTGAAGAGAGGGCGACAGCCCCAGCATTTT.

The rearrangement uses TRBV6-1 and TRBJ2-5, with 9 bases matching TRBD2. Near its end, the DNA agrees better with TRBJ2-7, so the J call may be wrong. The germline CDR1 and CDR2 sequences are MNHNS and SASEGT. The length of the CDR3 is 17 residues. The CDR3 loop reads CASSGSTSGWASYEQYF. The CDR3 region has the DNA TGTGCCAGCAGTGGATCCACTAGCGGGTGGGCCTCCTACGAGCAGTACTTC.

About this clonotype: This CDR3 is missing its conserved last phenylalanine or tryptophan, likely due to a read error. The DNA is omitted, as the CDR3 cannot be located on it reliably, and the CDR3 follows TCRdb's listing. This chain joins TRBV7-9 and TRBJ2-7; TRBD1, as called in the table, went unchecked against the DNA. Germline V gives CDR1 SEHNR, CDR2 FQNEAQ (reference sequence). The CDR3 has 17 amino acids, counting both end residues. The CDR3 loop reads CASIQTGTEGAGYTFGS.

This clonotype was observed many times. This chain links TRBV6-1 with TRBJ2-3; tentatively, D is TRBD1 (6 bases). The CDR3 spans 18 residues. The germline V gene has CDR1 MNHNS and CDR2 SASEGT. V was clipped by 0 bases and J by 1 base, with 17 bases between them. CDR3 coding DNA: TGTGCCAGCAGTGAAGCGGGGGCGCCTGGGGGCGGCACAGATACGCAGTATTTT. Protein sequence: CASSEAGAPGGGTDTQYF.

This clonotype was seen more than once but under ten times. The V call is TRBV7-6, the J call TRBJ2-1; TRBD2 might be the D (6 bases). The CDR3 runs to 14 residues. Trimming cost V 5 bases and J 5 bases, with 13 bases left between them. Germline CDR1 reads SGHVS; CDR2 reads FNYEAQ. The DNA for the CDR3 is TGTGCCAGCAGCCCCGGGAGCACGAACAATGAGCAGTTCTTC. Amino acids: CASSPGSTNNEQFF.

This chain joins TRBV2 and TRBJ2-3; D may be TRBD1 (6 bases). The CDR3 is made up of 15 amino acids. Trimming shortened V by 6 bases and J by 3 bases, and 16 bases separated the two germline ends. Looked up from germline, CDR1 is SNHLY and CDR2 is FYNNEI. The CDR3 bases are TGTGCCAGCAGGAAAACAGGAAGGGGGACAGATACGCAGTATTTT. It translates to CASRKTGRGTDTQYF.

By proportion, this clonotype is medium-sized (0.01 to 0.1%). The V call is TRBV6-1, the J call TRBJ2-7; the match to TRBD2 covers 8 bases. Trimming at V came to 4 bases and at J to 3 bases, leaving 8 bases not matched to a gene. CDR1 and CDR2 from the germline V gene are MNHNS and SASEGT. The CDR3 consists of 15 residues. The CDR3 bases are TGTGCCAGCAGTGTTCTACTAGCGGTACTCTACGAGCAGTACTTC. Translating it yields CASSVLLAVLYEQYF.

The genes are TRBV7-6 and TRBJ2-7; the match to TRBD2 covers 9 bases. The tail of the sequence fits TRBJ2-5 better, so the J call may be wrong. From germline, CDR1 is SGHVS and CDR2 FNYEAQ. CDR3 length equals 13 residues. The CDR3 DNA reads TGTGCCAGCAGCGCGGGAGGGCGAGAGACCCAGTACTTC. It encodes CASSAGGRETQYF.

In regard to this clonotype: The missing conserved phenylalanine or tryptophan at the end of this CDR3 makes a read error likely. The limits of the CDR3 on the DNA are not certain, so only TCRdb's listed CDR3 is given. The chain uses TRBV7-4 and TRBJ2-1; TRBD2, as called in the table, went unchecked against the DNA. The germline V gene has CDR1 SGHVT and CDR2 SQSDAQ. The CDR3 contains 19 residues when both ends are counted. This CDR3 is CASSLALAGESYDEQYFGN.

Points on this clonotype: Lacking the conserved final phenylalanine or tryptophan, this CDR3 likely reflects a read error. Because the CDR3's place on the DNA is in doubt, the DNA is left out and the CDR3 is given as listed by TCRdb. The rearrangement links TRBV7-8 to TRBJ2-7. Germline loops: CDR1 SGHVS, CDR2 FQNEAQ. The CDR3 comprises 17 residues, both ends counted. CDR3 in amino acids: CASSLVPGSNYGYTFGS.

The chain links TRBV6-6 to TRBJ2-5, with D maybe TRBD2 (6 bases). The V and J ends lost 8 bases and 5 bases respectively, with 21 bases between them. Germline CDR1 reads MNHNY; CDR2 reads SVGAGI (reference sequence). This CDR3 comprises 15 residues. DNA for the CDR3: TGTGCCAGCTGCGACGGGTTGTTCGGAGGGGAGACCCAGTACTTC. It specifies CASCDGLFGGETQYF.

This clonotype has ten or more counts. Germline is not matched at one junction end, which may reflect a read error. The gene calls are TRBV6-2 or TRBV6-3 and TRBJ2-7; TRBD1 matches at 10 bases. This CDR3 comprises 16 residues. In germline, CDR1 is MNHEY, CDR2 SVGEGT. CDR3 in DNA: TGTGCCAGCAGTTACTCCGGGACAGGGGACTACTTAGCCCTCCACTTC. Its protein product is CASSYSGTGDYLALHF.

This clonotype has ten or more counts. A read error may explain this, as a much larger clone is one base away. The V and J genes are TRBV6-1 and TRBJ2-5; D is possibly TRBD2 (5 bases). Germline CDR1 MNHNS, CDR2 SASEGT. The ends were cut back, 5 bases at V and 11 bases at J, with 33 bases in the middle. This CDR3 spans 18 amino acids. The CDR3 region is CASSYGLAPLASYNEQYF. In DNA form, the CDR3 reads TGTGCCAGCAGTTACGGCCTAGCACCATTAGCGTCCTACAATGAGCAGTACTTC.